The present T cell receptor beta chain was sequenced within a study of T cell clonality in common variable immunodeficiency. Study-wide findings and caveats: CVID subjects had higher TCRbeta clonality than healthy controls, most marked in about a third. Reportedly, TCR beta sequences from common variable immunodeficiency showed fewer deletions and N-nucleotide insertions.

This clone has at least ten counts. Its antigen is unknown. A read error may account for a junction end that differs from germline. The read falls 3 residues short of the CDR3 end, and the missing part is taken from the germline J gene. Germline CDR1 LGHNA, CDR2 YNFKEQ. The CDR3 consists of 15 residues. Sequencing was performed with immunoSEQ multiplex PCR; in TCRdb, only in-frame clones are kept and a portion is missing. This repertoire lists 30,000 to 40,000 clones without singletons; 0.95% sits in the top ten. The sequence came from a person aged 18-70 years in good health. This sequence joins TRBV4-2 and TRBJ2-3; the match to TRBD2 covers 14 bases. The specimen sequenced was peripheral blood mononuclear cells. CDR3 in amino acids: CASSPTSGGDDTQYF. The CDR3 bases that were read are TGCGCCAGCAGCCCGACTAGCGGGGGGGACGATACG.